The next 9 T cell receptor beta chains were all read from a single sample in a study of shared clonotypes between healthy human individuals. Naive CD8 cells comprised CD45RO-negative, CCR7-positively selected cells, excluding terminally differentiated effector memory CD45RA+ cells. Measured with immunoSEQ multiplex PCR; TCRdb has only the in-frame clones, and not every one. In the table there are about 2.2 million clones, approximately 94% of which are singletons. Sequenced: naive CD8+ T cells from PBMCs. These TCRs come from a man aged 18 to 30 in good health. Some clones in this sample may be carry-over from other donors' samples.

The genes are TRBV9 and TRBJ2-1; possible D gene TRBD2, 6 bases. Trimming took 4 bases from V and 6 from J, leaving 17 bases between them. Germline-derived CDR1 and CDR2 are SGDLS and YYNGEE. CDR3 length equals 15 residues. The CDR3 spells CASSPLLSGGNEQFF. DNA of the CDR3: TGTGCCAGCAGCCCTCTCCTTAGCGGAGGCAATGAGCAGTTCTTC.

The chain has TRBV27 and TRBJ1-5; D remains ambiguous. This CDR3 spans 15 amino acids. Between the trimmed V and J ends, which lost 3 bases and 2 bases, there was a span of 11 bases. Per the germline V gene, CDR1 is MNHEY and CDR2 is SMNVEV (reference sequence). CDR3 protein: CASSLTGGRNQPQHF. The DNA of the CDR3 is TGTGCCAGCAGTTTGACCGGCGGGCGCAATCAGCCCCAGCATTTT.

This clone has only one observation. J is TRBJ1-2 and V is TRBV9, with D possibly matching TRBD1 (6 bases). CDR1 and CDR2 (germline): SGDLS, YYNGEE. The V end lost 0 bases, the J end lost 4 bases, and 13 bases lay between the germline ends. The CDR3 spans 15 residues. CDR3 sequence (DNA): TGTGCCAGCAGCGTAGCTCTTAGGACAGTCTATGGCTACACCTTC. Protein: CASSVALRTVYGYTF.

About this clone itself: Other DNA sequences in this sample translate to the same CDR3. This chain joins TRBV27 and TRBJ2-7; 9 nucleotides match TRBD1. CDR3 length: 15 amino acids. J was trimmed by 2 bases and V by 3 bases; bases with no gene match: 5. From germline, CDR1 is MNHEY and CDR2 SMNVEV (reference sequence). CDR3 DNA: TGTGCCAGCAGTTTGGGACAGGGAGCCCCCTACGAGCAGTACTTC. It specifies CASSLGQGAPYEQYF.

CDR3 bases: TGTGCCACCAGCAGAGATCTGATGACAGGCTACGAGCAGTACTTC. It encodes CATSRDLMTGYEQYF. This chain links TRBV15 with TRBJ2-7; D might be TRBD1 (6 bases). This CDR3 is built from 15 residues. Trimming left V 0 bases short and J 3 bases short, with 12 bases between. Germline CDR1 LNHNV, CDR2 YYDKDF (reference sequence).

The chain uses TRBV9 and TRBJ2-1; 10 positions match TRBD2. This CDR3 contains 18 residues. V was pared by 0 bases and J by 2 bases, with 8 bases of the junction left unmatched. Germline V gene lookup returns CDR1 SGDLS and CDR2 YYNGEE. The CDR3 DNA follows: TGTGCCAGCAGCGTAGAAACTAGCGGGAAAGGGGCCTACAATGAGCAGTTCTTC. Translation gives CASSVETSGKGAYNEQFF.

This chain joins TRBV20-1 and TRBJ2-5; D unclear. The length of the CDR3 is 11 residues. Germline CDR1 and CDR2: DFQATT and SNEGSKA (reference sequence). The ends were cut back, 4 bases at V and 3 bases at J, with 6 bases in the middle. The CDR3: CSAKKEETQYF. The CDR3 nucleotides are TGCAGTGCTAAAAAAGAAGAGACCCAGTACTTC.

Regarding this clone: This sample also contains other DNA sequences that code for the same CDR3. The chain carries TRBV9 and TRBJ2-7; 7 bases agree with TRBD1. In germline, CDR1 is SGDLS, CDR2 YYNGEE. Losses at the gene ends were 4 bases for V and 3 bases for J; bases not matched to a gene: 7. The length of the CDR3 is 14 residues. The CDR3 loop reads CASSSRQGSYEQYF. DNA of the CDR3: TGTGCCAGCAGCTCGAGACAGGGTAGCTACGAGCAGTACTTC.

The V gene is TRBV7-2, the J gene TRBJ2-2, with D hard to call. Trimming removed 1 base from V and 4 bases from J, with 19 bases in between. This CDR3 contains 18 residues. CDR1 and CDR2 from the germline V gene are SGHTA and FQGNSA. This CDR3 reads CASSLGPLVGAGTGELFF. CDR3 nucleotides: TGTGCCAGCAGCTTAGGACCCCTTGTTGGAGCTGGCACCGGGGAGCTGTTTTTT.